Listed below are T cell receptor beta chains from one sample, sequenced in a study of regulatory T cells in long-lasting Graves disease. One entry per CDR3 protein, called by TCRdb with MiXCR from the multiplex PCR reads. The sample shows a few hundred thousand distinct CDR3 sequences, about 14% of them seen only once. The data were also submitted as part of a second study, on T cells in Graves' hyperthyroidism and ophthalmopathy.

Sequencing used peripheral blood mononuclear cells (PBMCs), obtained at new diagnosis, from a patient treated with antithyroid drugs. These receptors all stem from a woman between 45 and 60 years old with Graves disease. Each CDR3 is given with its conserved first and last residue. A D gene is named only where the DNA matches it firmly. The listing skips clone size in some rows; elsewhere it reads once, few, many or a size class.

v_gene	d_gene	abundance	j_gene	len	CDR3nt	CDR3aa
TRBV7-9	NA	NA	TRBJ1-1	10	TGTGCCAGCACGAACACTGAAGCTTTCTTT	CASTNTEAFF
TRBV13	NA	NA	TRBJ1-2	15	TGTGCCAGCAGCCCCCCCCTCGACGGGGCGGATGGCTACACCTTC	CASSPPLDGADGYTF
TRBV11-2	TRBD1	many	TRBJ2-5	15	TGTGCCAGCAGCCTGCTCGGGACAGCCCAAGAGACCCAGTACTTC	CASSLLGTAQETQYF
TRBV10-3	TRBD2	NA	TRBJ2-2	18	TGTGCCATCAGCTCGGGTGCTAGCGGCAACGCGAACACCGGGGAGCTGTTTTTT	CAISSGASGNANTGELFF
TRBV7-2	NA	NA	TRBJ1-6	15	TGTGCCAGCAGCTTAGCCACAAGACAGAATTCACCCCTCCACTTT	CASSLATRQNSPLHF
TRBV20-1	NA	many	TRBJ2-1	14	TGCAGTGCTAGAAGGGGGTCTAGCGACAATGAGCAGTTCTTC	CSARRGSSDNEQFF
TRBV18	NA	few	TRBJ2-5	14	TGTGCCAGCTCACCACCGGGGGGTCGCGAGACCCAGTACTTC	CASSPPGGRETQYF
TRBV27	NA	many	TRBJ1-2	17	TGTGCCAGCAGAACCCTTACAGGCCGAGGATTGGAAAACGGCTACACCTTC	CASRTLTGRGLENGYTF
TRBV7-3	TRBD1	many	TRBJ2-3	15	TGTGCCAGCAGCGCGACTACAGGGGTTACGGATACGCAGTATTTT	CASSATTGVTDTQYF
TRBV5-1	TRBD2	many	TRBJ2-1	16	TGCGCCAGCAGCCCTGGGACTAGCGGGTTGGCCAATGAGCAGTTCTTC	CASSPGTSGLANEQFF
TRBV18	TRBD1	NA	TRBJ2-2	18	TGTGCCAGCTCACTCCACCTCCTCGGACAGGGCGGGACCGGGGAGCTGTTTTTT	CASSLHLLGQGGTGELFF
TRBV5-1	NA	many	TRBJ2-1	16	TGCGCCAGCAGCTTGGCCGGGGGACAGAGCTACAATGAGCAGTTCTTC	CASSLAGGQSYNEQFF
TRBV6-1	NA	few	TRBJ2-3	14	TGTGCCAGCAGTCTCTCCAGGGGAGAAGATACGCAGTATTTT	CASSLSRGEDTQYF
TRBV10-3	TRBD1	few	TRBJ1-4	15	TGTGCCATCAGTCCACGGGGACAGGGGGATGAAAAACTGTTTTTT	CAISPRGQGDEKLFF
TRBV30	NA	many	TRBJ1-2	15	TGTGCCTGGTCCTCAGACAGAACGACTAACTATGGCTACACCTTC	CAWSSDRTTNYGYTF
TRBV28	NA	few	TRBJ2-1	12	TGTGCCAGCAGTTTGGGGAACGGAATACAGTTCTTC	CASSLGNGIQFF
TRBV28	NA	many	TRBJ1-3	13	TGTGCCAGCAGTTTACCTGGTGGAAACACCATATATTTT	CASSLPGGNTIYF
TRBV30	NA	few	TRBJ1-2	15	TGTGCCTGGAGTGTAGATTGGCAGGGCCACTATGGCTACACCTTC	CAWSVDWQGHYGYTF
TRBV4-1	NA	NA	TRBJ2-7	12	TGCGCCAGCAGCCAACAAGGCGGACATCAGTACTTC	CASSQQGGHQYF
TRBV7-2	NA	many	TRBJ1-5	14	TGTGCCAGCAGCTTAGTACAGACAGATCAGCCCCAGCATTTT	CASSLVQTDQPQHF
TRBV27	NA	many	TRBJ1-1	13	TGTGCCAGCAGAAACTTTATGAACACTGAAGCTTTCTTT	CASRNFMNTEAFF
TRBV12-3/TRBV12-4	NA	many	TRBJ2-3	15	TGTGCCAGCAGCCCGTTGACAGGCCTCACAGATACGCAGTATTTT	CASSPLTGLTDTQYF